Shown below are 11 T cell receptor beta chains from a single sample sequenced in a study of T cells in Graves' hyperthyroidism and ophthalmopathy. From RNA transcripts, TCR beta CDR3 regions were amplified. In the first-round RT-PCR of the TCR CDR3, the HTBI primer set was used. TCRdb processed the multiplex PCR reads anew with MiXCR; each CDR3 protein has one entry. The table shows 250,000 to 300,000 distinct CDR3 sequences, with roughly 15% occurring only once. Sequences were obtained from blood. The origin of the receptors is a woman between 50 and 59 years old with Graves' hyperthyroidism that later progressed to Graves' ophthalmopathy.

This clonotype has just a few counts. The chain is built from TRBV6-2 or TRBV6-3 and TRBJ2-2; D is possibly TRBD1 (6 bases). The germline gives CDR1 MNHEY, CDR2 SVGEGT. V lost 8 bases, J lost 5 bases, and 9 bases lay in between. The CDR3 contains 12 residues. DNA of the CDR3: TGTGCCAGCGTTAGGGGGACCGGGGAGCTGTTTTTT. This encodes CASVRGTGELFF.

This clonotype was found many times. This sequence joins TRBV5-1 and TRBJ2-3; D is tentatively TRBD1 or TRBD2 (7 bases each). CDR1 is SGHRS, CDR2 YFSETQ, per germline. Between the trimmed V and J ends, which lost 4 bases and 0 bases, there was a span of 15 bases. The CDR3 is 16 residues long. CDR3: CASSAGDSASTDTQYF. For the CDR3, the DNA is TGCGCCAGCAGCGCGGGGGACAGTGCTAGCACAGATACGCAGTATTTT. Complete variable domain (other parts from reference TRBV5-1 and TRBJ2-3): KAGVTQTPRYLIKTRGQQVTLSCSPISGHRSVSWYQQTPGQGLQFLFEYFSETQRNKGNFPGRFSGRQFSNSRSEMNVSTLELGDSALYLCASSAGDSASTDTQYFGPGTRLTVL.

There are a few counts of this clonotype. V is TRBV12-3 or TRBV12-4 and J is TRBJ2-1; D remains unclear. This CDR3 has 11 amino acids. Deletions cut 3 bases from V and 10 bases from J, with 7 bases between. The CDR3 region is CASSLAVEQFF. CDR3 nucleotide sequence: TGTGCCAGCAGTTTGGCGGTCGAGCAGTTCTTC.

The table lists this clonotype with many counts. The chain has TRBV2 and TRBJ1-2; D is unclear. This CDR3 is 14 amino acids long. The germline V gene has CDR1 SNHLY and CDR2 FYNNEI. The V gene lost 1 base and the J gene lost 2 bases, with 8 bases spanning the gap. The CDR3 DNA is TGTGCCAGCAGTGAAGAGGCTTGGAACTATGGCTACACCTTC. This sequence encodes CASSEEAWNYGYTF.

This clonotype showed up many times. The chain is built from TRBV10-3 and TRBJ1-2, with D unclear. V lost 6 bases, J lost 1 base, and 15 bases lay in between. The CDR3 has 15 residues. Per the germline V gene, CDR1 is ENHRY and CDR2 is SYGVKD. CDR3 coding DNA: TGTGCCATCAGGGGCGACACGGGGTTTAACTATGGCTACACCTTC. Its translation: CAIRGDTGFNYGYTF.

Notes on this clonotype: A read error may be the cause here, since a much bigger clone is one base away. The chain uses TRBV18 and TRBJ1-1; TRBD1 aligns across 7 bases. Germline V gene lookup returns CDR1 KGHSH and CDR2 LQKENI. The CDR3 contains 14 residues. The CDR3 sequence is CASSEQQGNTESFF. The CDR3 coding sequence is TGTGCCAGCTCAGAACAACAGGGGAACACTGAATCTTTCTTT.

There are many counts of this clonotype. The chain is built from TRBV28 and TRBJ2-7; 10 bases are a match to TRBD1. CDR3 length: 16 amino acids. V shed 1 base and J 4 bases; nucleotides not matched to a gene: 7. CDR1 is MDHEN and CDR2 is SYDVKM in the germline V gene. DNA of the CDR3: TGTGCCAGCAGTTTATTAGTCTGGACAGGGGGATACGAGCAGTACTTC. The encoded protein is CASSLLVWTGGYEQYF.

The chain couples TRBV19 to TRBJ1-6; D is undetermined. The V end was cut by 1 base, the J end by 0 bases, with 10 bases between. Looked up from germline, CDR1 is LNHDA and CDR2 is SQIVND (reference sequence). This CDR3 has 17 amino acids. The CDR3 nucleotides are TGTGCCAGTAGTATAGCGGCGACAAGCTCCTATAATTCACCCCTCCACTTT. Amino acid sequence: CASSIAATSSYNSPLHF. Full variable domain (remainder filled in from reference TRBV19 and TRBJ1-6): DGGITQSPKYLFRKEGQNVTLSCEQNLNHDAMYWYRQDPGQGLRLIYYSQIVNDFQKGDIAEGYSVSREKKESFPLTVTSAQKNPTAFYLCASSIAATSSYNSPLHFGNGTRLTVT.

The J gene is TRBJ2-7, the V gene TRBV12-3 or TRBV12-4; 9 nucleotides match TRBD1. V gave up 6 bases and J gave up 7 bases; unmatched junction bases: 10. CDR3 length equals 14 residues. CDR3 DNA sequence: TGTGCCAGCAGATCAGACAGGGGGGAGAGTGAGCAGTACTTC. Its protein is CASRSDRGESEQYF.

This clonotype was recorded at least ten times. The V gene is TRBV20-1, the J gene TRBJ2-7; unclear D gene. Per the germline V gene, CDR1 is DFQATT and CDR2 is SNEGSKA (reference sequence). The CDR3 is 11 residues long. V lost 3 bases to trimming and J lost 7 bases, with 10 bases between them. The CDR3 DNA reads TGCAGTGCTAGCCTCCTGGGTGAGCAGTACTTC. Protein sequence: CSASLLGEQYF.

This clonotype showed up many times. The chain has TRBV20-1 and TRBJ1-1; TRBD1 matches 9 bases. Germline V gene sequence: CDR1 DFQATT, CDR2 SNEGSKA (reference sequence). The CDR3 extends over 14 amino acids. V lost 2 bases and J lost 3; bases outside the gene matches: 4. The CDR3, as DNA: TGCAGTGCTAGACCGCGGACAGGGGACACTGAAGCTTTCTTT. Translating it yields CSARPRTGDTEAFF.